This T cell receptor beta chain derives from a study of PD-1 blockade in classical Hodgkin lymphoma. Findings and limits, study-wide: CD4+ but not CD8+ TCR diversity rose significantly by C4D1. Why the repertoires differ is still unclear, perhaps disease activity or prior therapy. Patients starting nivolumab less than 1 year after ASCT had lower diversity and were excluded from later analyses. Baseline TCR diversity was reportedly lower in newly diagnosed patients than healthy donors.

Some clones are missing from TCRdb's copy, which holds only in-frame ones; the method was immunoSEQ multiplex PCR. The table includes approximately 90,000 clones, about nine tenths detected once. Each and every patient relapsed after autologous stem cell transplantation, and patients got differing brentuximab vedotin exposure. This clone was found once. Antigen specificity is unknown. CDR1 and CDR2 from the germline V gene are MGHRA and YSYEKL. This CDR3 region has 16 residues. Deletions cut 5 bases from V and 8 bases from J, with 22 bases between. V gene TRBV4-1 combines with J gene TRBJ2-1; D might be TRBD1 or TRBD2, each matching 5 bases. The sequenced sample was peripheral blood mononuclear cells (PBMCs), obtained before the second cycle of nivolumab. This clonotype was obtained from a human donor with classical Hodgkin lymphoma. The CDR3 protein is CASSYTFGTRSYEQFF. CDR3 DNA: TGCGCCAGCAGCTATACTTTCGGGACCCGGTCATATGAGCAGTTCTTC.